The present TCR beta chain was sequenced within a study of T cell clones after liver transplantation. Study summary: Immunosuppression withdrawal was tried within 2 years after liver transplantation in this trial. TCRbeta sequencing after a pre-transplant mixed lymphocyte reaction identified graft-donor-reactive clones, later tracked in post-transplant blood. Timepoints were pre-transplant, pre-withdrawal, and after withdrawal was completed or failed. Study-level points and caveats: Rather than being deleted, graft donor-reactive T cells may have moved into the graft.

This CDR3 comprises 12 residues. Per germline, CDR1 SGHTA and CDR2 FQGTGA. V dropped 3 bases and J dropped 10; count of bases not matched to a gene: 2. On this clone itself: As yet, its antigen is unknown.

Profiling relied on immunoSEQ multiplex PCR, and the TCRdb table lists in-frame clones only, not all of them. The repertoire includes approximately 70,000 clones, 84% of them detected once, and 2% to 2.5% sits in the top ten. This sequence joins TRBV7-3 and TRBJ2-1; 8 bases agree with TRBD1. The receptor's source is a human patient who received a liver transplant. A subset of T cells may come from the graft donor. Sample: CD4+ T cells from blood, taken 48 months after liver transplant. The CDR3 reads CASSFQGAEQFF. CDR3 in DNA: TGTGCCAGCAGCTTTCAGGGGGCGGAGCAGTTCTTC.